These 30 T cell receptor beta chains were all obtained from the same sample, sequenced in a study of control samples from healthy donors and cancer patients. The protocol was immunoSEQ multiplex PCR, while the TCRdb copy is restricted to in-frame clones and leaves out a portion. The sample consists of about 120,000 clones, about 93% of them appearing once. The specimen sequenced was PBMCs. The source of these receptors is a man between 45 and 60 years old with head and neck cancer.

J is TRBJ2-7 and V is TRBV30; D ambiguous. Trimming removed 0 bases from V and 3 bases from J, with 12 bases in between. The length of the CDR3 is 14 residues. Looked up from germline, CDR1 is GTSNPN and CDR2 is SVGIG (reference sequence). The CDR3 is CAWSVMDLDYEQYF. The CDR3 DNA reads as TGTGCCTGGAGTGTAATGGATTTGGACTACGAGCAGTACTTC.

Worth noting for this clone: A junction end diverges from the germline sequence, so it may reflect a read error. The rearrangement uses TRBV5-3 and TRBJ2-7; 8 positions match TRBD1. TRBV5-3 is known as an ORF, though its function is uncertain. This CDR3 is built from 11 residues. The CDR3 DNA sequence: TGTGCCAGAAGCGAGGGGACAGGCGATCTATTC. It encodes CARSEGTGDLF.

This clone is a singleton in its sample. The chain uses TRBV4-2 and TRBJ1-1; D might be TRBD1 (6 bases). The germline V gene encodes CDR1 LGHNA and CDR2 YNFKEQ. V lost 0 bases and J 4 bases, leaving 12 bases between the germline ends. The CDR3 runs to 15 residues. The CDR3 sequence: CASSQEQGASTEAFF. In DNA form, the CDR3 reads TGTGCCAGCAGCCAAGAACAGGGAGCAAGCACTGAAGCTTTCTTT.

This chain joins TRBV11-1 and TRBJ1-3; no definite D call. Germline values: CDR1 SGHAT, CDR2 FQDESV (reference sequence). The V gene lost 1 base and the J gene lost 0 bases, with 10 bases spanning the gap. This CDR3 comprises 16 residues. The CDR3 loop is CASSLEGSFSGNTIYF. The CDR3 DNA reads TGTGCCAGCAGCTTAGAGGGCTCCTTCTCTGGAAACACCATATATTTT.

The chain recombines TRBV24-1 with TRBJ2-1, with 12 bases fitting TRBD2. Trimming cost V 2 bases and J 8 bases; bases outside gene matches: 0. This CDR3 has 14 residues. Germline V CDR1 and CDR2: KGHDR, SFDVKD. CDR3 in amino acids: CATSDWTSGDEQFF. The CDR3 DNA is TGTGCCACCAGTGATTGGACTAGCGGGGATGAGCAGTTCTTC.

The V gene is TRBV7-2, the J gene TRBJ1-2; D is undetermined. CDR1 SGHTA and CDR2 FQGNSA come from the germline V gene. The CDR3 totals 13 residues. Trimming removed 3 bases from V and 8 bases from J, with 13 bases in between. CDR3 DNA: TGTGCCAGCAGCTTGGCAGGTCTAAGCGGCTACACCTTC. As protein: CASSLAGLSGYTF.

J is TRBJ1-2 and V is TRBV3-1 (or the pseudogene TRBV3-2); perhaps TRBD1 as D (6 bases). Trimming cost V 6 bases and J 7 bases, with 15 bases left between them. This CDR3 has 13 residues. Germline CDR1 LGHDT, CDR2 YNNKEL (reference sequence). As DNA, the CDR3 is TGTGCCAGCAGTTTCACAGGGCTCGGTGGCTACACCTTC. Protein product: CASSFTGLGGYTF.

The V and J genes are TRBV24-1 and TRBJ2-2; a weak D match, TRBD1 (6 bases). Trimming took 4 bases from V and 4 from J, leaving 9 bases between them. This CDR3 is 14 amino acids long. Per germline, CDR1 KGHDR and CDR2 SFDVKD. The CDR3 loop reads CATSDPTGTGELFF. As DNA, the CDR3 is TGTGCCACCAGTGACCCGACAGGCACCGGGGAGCTGTTTTTT.

This chain connects TRBV6-5 to TRBJ2-5; 7 nucleotides match TRBD2. Germline V gene sequence: CDR1 MNHEY, CDR2 SVGAGI. This CDR3 comprises 13 residues. V lost 8 bases to trimming and J lost 5 bases; unmatched junction nucleotides: 8. CDR3 residues: CASVGLDSETQYF. The CDR3 coding sequence is TGTGCCAGCGTAGGACTAGACAGTGAGACCCAGTACTTC.

The rearrangement uses TRBV7-2 and TRBJ1-2; D is uncertain. CDR1 is SGHTA and CDR2 is FQGNSA in the germline V gene. V dropped 1 base and J dropped 7 bases, with 22 bases sitting between them. The length of the CDR3 is 17 residues. CDR3 bases: TGTGCCAGCAGCTTAGAGGGTTGGAGTTTTAGACGGGCTGGCTACACCTTC. Translated, it gives CASSLEGWSFRRAGYTF.

CDR3 sequence reads: CASTTGFGRAFF. CDR3 nucleotide sequence: TGCGCCAGCACCACAGGCTTCGGAAGGGCTTTCTTT. This chain connects TRBV5-1 to TRBJ1-1, with D possibly being TRBD1 (5 bases). Per the germline V gene, CDR1 is SGHRS and CDR2 is YFSETQ. V lost 6 bases, J lost 11 bases, and 17 bases lay in between. The CDR3 has 12 amino acids.

The CDR3 region is CASSVEGGGELFF. The DNA for the CDR3 is TGTGCCAGCAGCGTAGAAGGTGGCGGGGAGCTGTTTTTT. This chain joins TRBV9 and TRBJ2-2; no firm D call. This CDR3 is 13 amino acids long. The V and J ends lost 0 bases and 7 bases respectively, with 7 bases between them. Germline V gene sequence: CDR1 SGDLS, CDR2 YYNGEE.

The chain has TRBV19 and TRBJ1-2; D possibly corresponds to TRBD1 (5 bases). V was cut by 3 bases and J by 6 bases, with 20 bases left in between. This CDR3 spans 16 amino acids. Germline lookup yields CDR1 LNHDA and CDR2 SQIVND (reference sequence). The chain's CDR3 is CASSIIFAGPYDGYTF. The CDR3 region has the DNA TGTGCCAGTAGTATCATCTTCGCAGGGCCATATGATGGCTACACCTTC.

The rearrangement links TRBV9 to TRBJ1-1, with 8 bases fitting TRBD1. The V and J ends lost 3 bases and 4 bases, in that order; junction bases with no gene match: 5. CDR1 and CDR2 (germline): SGDLS, YYNGEE. This CDR3 comprises 14 residues. The CDR3 DNA follows: TGTGCCAGCAGCGAGACAGGGGTCGGCACTGAAGCTTTCTTT. This translates into CASSETGVGTEAFF.

The chain links TRBV27 to TRBJ1-4; TRBD1 aligns across 11 bases. The CDR3 is 15 residues long. V was clipped by 1 base and J by 8 bases; unmatched bases: 3. The germline gives CDR1 MNHEY, CDR2 SMNVEV (reference sequence). CDR3 in DNA: TGTGCCAGCAGTTTATGGGGACAGGGGGAGGAAAAACTGTTTTTT. It encodes CASSLWGQGEEKLFF.

The gene calls are TRBV6-5 and TRBJ1-1, with 10 bases matching TRBD1. The CDR3 is 14 amino acids. Germline V CDR1 and CDR2: MNHEY, SVGAGI. Trimming took 5 bases from V and 1 from J; bases not matched to a gene: 1. The CDR3 sequence: CASSRQGANTEAFF. The CDR3, as DNA: TGTGCCAGCAGTCGACAGGGGGCGAACACTGAAGCTTTCTTT.

CDR3 bases: TGTGCCAGCAGTGAAGTTCGTCCGGGTTTCACCTACGAGCAGTACTTC. Amino acid sequence: CASSEVRPGFTYEQYF. The J gene is TRBJ2-7, the V gene TRBV2; the D is unclear. Trimming cost V 1 base and J 2 bases, with 15 bases left between them. Germline CDR1 and CDR2: SNHLY and FYNNEI. This CDR3 has 16 amino acids.

This clone has a single count. CDR3 DNA: TGTGCCAGCAGTTACTCGATTTGGCAGGGGGCCCTGATCGATGGCTACACCTTC. Amino acid sequence: CASSYSIWQGALIDGYTF. V gene TRBV6-2 or TRBV6-3 combines with J gene TRBJ1-2; 8 nucleotides match TRBD1. CDR1 is MNHEY, CDR2 SVGEGT, per germline. V lost 0 bases to trimming and J lost 6 bases; unmatched junction nucleotides: 15. CDR3 length: 18 amino acids.

The count of this clone is one. The chain recombines TRBV7-2 with TRBJ2-2, with 9 bases matching TRBD2. The germline V gene has CDR1 SGHTA and CDR2 FQGNSA. The CDR3 totals 17 residues. V was pared by 2 bases and J by 3 bases, with 7 bases of the junction left unmatched. The CDR3 DNA follows: TGTGCCAGCAGCTTACCGTCTAGCGGGGACCACACCGGGGAGCTGTTTTTT. Amino acids: CASSLPSSGDHTGELFF.

The rearrangement uses TRBV7-6 and TRBJ1-1; D is perhaps TRBD1 (6 bases). Per germline, CDR1 SGHVS and CDR2 FNYEAQ. The CDR3 loop spans 15 amino acids. The V end lost 0 bases, the J end lost 1 base, and 9 bases lay between the germline ends. CDR3 loop: CASSLANRANTEAFF. CDR3 coding DNA: TGTGCCAGCAGCTTAGCAAACAGGGCGAACACTGAAGCTTTCTTT.

The V and J genes are TRBV27 and TRBJ2-1; D may be TRBD2 (5 bases). V lost 0 bases and J lost 0, with 12 bases in between. Germline CDR1 and CDR2: MNHEY and SMNVEV (reference sequence). There are 17 residues in the CDR3. CDR3 amino acids: CASSLSRAKSSYNEQFF. The CDR3 DNA reads TGTGCCAGCAGTTTATCGAGGGCTAAGAGCTCCTACAATGAGCAGTTCTTC.

The chain carries TRBV28 and TRBJ1-2; TRBD1 is a possible D gene (6 bases). The V and J ends lost 5 bases and 4 bases respectively, with 14 bases between them. Germline values: CDR1 MDHEN, CDR2 SYDVKM. The CDR3 sequence is 14 residues long. CDR3 sequence: CASSPPTGFYGYTF. CDR3 in DNA: TGTGCCAGCAGTCCCCCGACAGGCTTCTATGGCTACACCTTC.

The chain links TRBV7-8 to TRBJ2-7; D ambiguous. The germline CDR1 and CDR2 sequences are SGHVS and FQNEAQ. V lost 2 bases and J 4 bases, leaving 12 bases between the germline ends. There are 14 residues in the CDR3. In DNA, the CDR3 is TGTGCCAGCAGCTTAAGTCAAGCCCGGTACGAGCAGTACTTC. Amino acid sequence: CASSLSQARYEQYF.

V gene TRBV7-2 combines with J gene TRBJ1-1; no clear D. Germline V gene data show CDR1 as SGHTA and CDR2 as FQGNSA. The CDR3 extends over 12 amino acids. Between the trimmed V and J ends, which lost 0 bases and 8 bases, there was a span of 7 bases. The chain's CDR3 is CASSLAYPEAFF. DNA of the CDR3: TGTGCCAGCAGCTTAGCGTACCCGGAAGCTTTCTTT.

The sample holds a few counts of this clone. In DNA form, the CDR3 reads TGTGCCAGCGTAAATAGCAATCAGCCCCAGCATTTT. It translates to CASVNSNQPQHF. The chain combines TRBV27 with TRBJ1-5, with D unclear. CDR1 is MNHEY, CDR2 SMNVEV, per germline (reference sequence). V was clipped by 8 bases and J by 0 bases, with 5 bases between them. The CDR3 loop spans 12 amino acids.

In its sample, this clone was seen once. CDR3 amino acids: CASSVRAQMNYGYTF. DNA for the CDR3: TGCGCCAGCAGCGTGAGGGCCCAGATGAACTATGGCTACACCTTC. The chain links TRBV4-3 to TRBJ1-2, with D unresolved. The CDR3 contains 15 residues. Germline V CDR1 and CDR2: LGHNA, YSLEER. V was trimmed by 5 bases and J by 2 bases, leaving 15 bases between them.

The rearrangement joins TRBV28 to TRBJ1-1; 7 bases line up with TRBD1. CDR1 and CDR2 from the germline V gene are MDHEN and SYDVKM. This CDR3 is built from 14 residues. The trim removed 2 bases at V and 8 bases at J, leaving 8 bases unmatched. This chain's CDR3 is CASSLRGQVSEAFF. The DNA for the CDR3 is TGTGCCAGCAGTTTAAGGGGGCAAGTTTCAGAAGCTTTCTTT.

This sequence joins TRBV24-1 and TRBJ2-3, with D perhaps TRBD1 or TRBD2 (6 bases each). With 2 bases removed from V and 3 bases from J, the gap between germline ends came to 11 bases. Germline-derived CDR1 and CDR2 are KGHDR and SFDVKD. The CDR3 totals 15 residues. The CDR3 loop is CATSDSGGWTDTQYF. The DNA of the CDR3 is TGTGCCACCAGTGATTCCGGGGGCTGGACAGATACGCAGTATTTT.

J is TRBJ2-7 and V is TRBV30; the match to TRBD2 covers 7 bases. Unmatched junction bases numbered 5, after V lost 3 bases and J lost 0 bases. The CDR3 is made up of 14 amino acids. CDR1 GTSNPN and CDR2 SVGIG come from the germline V gene (reference sequence). CDR3 in amino acids: CAWRVGGSSYEQYF. In DNA, the CDR3 is TGTGCCTGGAGAGTGGGGGGGAGCTCCTACGAGCAGTACTTC.

The genes are TRBV3-1 (or the pseudogene TRBV3-2) and TRBJ2-5; D may be TRBD2 (6 bases). The germline V and J ends were trimmed by 4 bases and 1 base, with 10 bases remaining between them. CDR3 length equals 14 residues. CDR1 is LGHDT, CDR2 YNNKEL, per germline (reference sequence). The CDR3 spells CASSLLAAQETQYF. The DNA for the CDR3 is TGTGCCAGCAGCCTACTAGCAGCCCAAGAGACCCAGTACTTC.